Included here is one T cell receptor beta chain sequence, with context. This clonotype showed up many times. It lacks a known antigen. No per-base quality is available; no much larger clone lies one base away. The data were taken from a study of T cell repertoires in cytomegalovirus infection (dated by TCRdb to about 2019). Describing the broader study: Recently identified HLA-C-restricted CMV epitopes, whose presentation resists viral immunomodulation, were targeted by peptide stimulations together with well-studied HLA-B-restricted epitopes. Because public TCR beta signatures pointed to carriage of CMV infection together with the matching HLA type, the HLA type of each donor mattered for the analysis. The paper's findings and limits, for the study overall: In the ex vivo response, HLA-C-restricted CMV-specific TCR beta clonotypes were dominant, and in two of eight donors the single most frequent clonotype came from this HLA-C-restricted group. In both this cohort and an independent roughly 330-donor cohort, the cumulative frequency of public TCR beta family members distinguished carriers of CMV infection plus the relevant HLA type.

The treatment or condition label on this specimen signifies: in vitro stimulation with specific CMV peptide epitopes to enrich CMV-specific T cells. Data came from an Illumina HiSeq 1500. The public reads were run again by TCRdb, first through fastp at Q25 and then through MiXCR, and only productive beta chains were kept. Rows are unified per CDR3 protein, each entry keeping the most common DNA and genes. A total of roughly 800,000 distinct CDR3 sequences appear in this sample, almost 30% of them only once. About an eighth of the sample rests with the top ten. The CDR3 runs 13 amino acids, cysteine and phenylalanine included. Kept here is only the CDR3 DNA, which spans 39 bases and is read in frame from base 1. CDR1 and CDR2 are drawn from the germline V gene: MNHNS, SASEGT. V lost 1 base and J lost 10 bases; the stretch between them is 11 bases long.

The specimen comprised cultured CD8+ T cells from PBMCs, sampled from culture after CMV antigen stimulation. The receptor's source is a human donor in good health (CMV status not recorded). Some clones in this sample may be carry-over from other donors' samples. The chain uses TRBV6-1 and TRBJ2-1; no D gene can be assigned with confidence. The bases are TGTGCCAGCAGTGAAGACGCACATATCGAGCAGTTCTTC. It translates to CASSEDAHIEQFF.